This TCR beta chain was recorded in a study of beta chain features in type 1 diabetes. As for the study in general: Similarity in age, gender and cell yields was seen between patients and healthy donors. Whole-study results and caveats: cDNA sequencing could over-represent cells with high TCR expression. Moderate but significant shortening of TCRB CDR3s was recorded in all four CD4+ subsets from Type 1 diabetes patients. Patients with type 1 diabetes showed fewer VDJ junction insertions and more deletions.

As regards this clone: What it binds is unknown.

Averaging approximately 110 mL, one heparinised blood draw came from each individual donor. Expressed TCRB transcripts were sequenced because the isolated RNA had all been reverse transcribed beforehand. Generated by immunoSEQ multiplex PCR, the TCRdb table keeps only in-frame clones and is missing some. The sample holds 15,000 or so clones, approximately 64% seen once. The germline V gene encodes CDR1 GTSNPN and CDR2 SVGIG (reference sequence). Trimming took off 2 bases at V and 2 bases at J, with 7 bases between the two ends. The CDR3 has 12 amino acids. The clonotype was recovered from a woman aged 18-29 years with type 1 diabetes. Source material: stem cell memory CD4+ T cells from blood. The chain carries TRBV30 and TRBJ2-7; tentative D call: TRBD2 (5 bases). CDR3 sequence reads: CAWSRETYEQYF. The CDR3 DNA follows: TGTGCCTGGAGTCGGGAAACCTACGAGCAGTACTTC.